A selection of T cell receptor beta chains follows, all from one sample in a study of T-cell memory formation after mild COVID-19. TCRdb passed the 5' RACE reads through MiXCR, listing each CDR3 protein once. The sample comprises about 190,000 distinct CDR3 sequences, 15% to 20% of which are singletons, and roughly 2.6% rests with the top ten. The sequencing input was PBMCs or a T cell subset sorted from them (not recorded which). These TCRs come from an adult woman who had mild COVID-19 (a few samples of this study predate the infection). Cell type and time point are not known. Both conserved end residues are part of each CDR3.

j_call v_call cdr3_aa
TRBJ2-5 TRBV6-1 CASREAGGETQYF
TRBJ2-3 TRBV20-1 CSASGVDRGTDTQYF
TRBJ2-3 TRBV29-1 CSVDSAEDSTDTQYF
TRBJ1-1 TRBV2 CASNRDTPNTEAFF
TRBJ1-1 TRBV2 CASSRDRGWNTEAFF
TRBJ2-3 TRBV7-6 CASGTDGSTQYF
TRBJ2-2 TRBV6-1 CASSSRDTIPGELFF
TRBJ1-1 TRBV19 CASKRELSTEAFF
TRBJ1-3 TRBV30 CAWKKRLSGNTIYF
TRBJ2-3 TRBV7-2 CASSLEWPSGRSTDTQYF
TRBJ2-7 TRBV25-1 CASRTSGVSYEQYF
TRBJ2-7 TRBV18 CASSPLGVEQYF
TRBJ2-3 TRBV6-5 CASRRQLLLTDTQYF
TRBJ2-3 TRBV10-3 CAINRDGTDTQYF
TRBJ2-3 TRBV4-2 CASSQDPGFPTDTQYF
TRBJ2-1 TRBV20-1 CSASNAGGPGYNEQFF
TRBJ2-7 TRBV5-6 CASSFGILSEQYF
TRBJ2-5 TRBV5-5 CASSLGLLHRQIQETQYF
TRBJ1-3 TRBV7-9 CASSGSGPTSGNTIYF
TRBJ1-2 TRBV20-1 CSARDFGGANYGYTF
TRBJ1-1 TRBV18 CASSPKQVNTEAFF
TRBJ2-1 TRBV12-5 CASGLFAGGKDEQFF
TRBJ2-3 TRBV24-1 CATSDYDGTANTDTQYF
TRBJ2-7 TRBV30 CAWSGGATYEQYF
TRBJ2-3 TRBV4-2 CASSQETDTQYF
TRBJ1-5 TRBV12-3/TRBV12-4 CASREGNQPQHF
TRBJ2-1 TRBV5-1 CASSLATGAHNEQFF
TRBJ2-3 TRBV19 CASSISSEGDTQYF
TRBJ2-4 TRBV5-1 CASSLGQTGVNIQYF
TRBJ2-3 TRBV24-1 CATPLGNQLPQIRSIF
TRBJ2-5 TRBV5-1 CASSLDPLSETQYF
TRBJ2-7 TRBV7-6 CASSYITGLSYEQYF
TRBJ2-7 TRBV5-1 CASSPLPTGYEQYF
TRBJ2-3 TRBV7-9 CASSLSTRRDTQYF
TRBJ2-5 TRBV11-3 CASNSRGRETQYF
TRBJ2-3 TRBV25-1 CASSEFGGTDTQYF
TRBJ2-7 TRBV12-3/TRBV12-4 CASSLARDGREQYF
TRBJ2-7 TRBV12-3/TRBV12-4 CASSFGSGEQYF
TRBJ2-1 TRBV6-5 CASSPQPNLANEQFF
TRBJ1-1 TRBV29-1 CSVDKNTEAFF
TRBJ2-3 TRBV6-1 CASSEVLAGGKDTQYF
TRBJ2-7 TRBV6-1 CASSEALGGYEQYF
TRBJ2-1 TRBV7-2 CASSRGTSGTPISLNRQFF
TRBJ2-7 TRBV20-1 CSAEPAQRGSSYEQYF
TRBJ2-7 TRBV6-1 CAAGTSGYYEQYF
TRBJ2-5 TRBV29-1 CSVDWTSGRRETQYF
TRBJ2-3 TRBV20-1 CSARGLAGGGTDTQYF
TRBJ1-4 TRBV4-1 CASSQDPGQGHEKLFF